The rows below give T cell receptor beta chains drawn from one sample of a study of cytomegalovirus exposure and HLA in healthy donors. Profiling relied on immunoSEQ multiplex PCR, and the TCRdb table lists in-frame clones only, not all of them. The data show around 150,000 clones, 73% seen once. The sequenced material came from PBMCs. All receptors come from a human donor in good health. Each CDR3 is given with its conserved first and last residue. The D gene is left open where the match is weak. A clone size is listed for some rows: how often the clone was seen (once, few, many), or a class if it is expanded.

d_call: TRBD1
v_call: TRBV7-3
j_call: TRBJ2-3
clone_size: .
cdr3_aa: CASSLTGEDTQYF
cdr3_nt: TGTGCCAGCAGCCTGACAGGGGAGGATACGCAGTATTTT

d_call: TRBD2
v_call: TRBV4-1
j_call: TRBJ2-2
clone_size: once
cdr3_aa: CASSQDRLPGLVLNITGELFF
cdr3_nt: TGCGCCAGCAGCCAAGATAGACTTCCGGGACTAGTCCTGAACATCACCGGGGAGCTGTTTTTT

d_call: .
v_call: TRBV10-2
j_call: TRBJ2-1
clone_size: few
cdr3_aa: CASNPGGMINEQFF
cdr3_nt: TGCGCCAGCAACCCTGGCGGGATGATAAATGAGCAGTTCTTC

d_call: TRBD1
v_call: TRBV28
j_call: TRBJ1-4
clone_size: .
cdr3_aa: CASIQGGRVEKLFF
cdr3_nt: TGTGCCAGCATTCAAGGGGGCAGGGTCGAAAAACTGTTTTTT

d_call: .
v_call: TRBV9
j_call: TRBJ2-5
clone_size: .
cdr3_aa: CASSRGTQETQYF
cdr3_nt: TGTGCCAGCAGCCGCGGGACTCAAGAGACCCAGTACTTC

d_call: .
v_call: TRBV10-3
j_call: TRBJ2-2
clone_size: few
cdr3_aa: CAISDYTAGELFF
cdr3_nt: TGTGCCATCAGTGATTATACGGCCGGGGAGCTGTTTTTT

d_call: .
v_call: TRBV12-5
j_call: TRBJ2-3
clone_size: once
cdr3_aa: CASGLDSSTDTQYF
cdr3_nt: TGTGCTAGTGGTTTAGACTCGTCCACAGATACGCAGTATTTT

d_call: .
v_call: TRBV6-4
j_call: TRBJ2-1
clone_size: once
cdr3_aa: CASSVPSEQFF
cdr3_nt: TGTGCCAGCAGTGTTCCTAGCGAGCAGTTCTTC

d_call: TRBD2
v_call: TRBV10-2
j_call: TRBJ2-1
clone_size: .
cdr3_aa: CASSESAGGPYNEQFF
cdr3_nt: TGCGCCAGCAGTGAGTCAGCGGGGGGGCCCTACAATGAGCAGTTCTTC

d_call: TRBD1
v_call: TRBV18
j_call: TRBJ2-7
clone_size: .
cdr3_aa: CASSPPWGQAFYEQYF
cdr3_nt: TGTGCCAGCTCACCACCGTGGGGACAGGCTTTTTACGAGCAGTACTTC

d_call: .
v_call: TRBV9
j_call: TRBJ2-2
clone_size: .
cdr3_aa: CASSVVGPEDTGELFF
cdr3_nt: TGTGCCAGCAGCGTAGTTGGCCCCGAGGACACCGGGGAGCTGTTTTTT

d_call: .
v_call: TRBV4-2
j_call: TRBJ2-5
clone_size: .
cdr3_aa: CASSQDYSRETQYF
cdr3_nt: TGTGCCAGCAGCCAAGATTACAGCCGGGAGACCCAGTACTTC

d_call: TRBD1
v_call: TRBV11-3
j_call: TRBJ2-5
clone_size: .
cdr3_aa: CASDTGTGGGETQYF
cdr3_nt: TGTGCCAGCGACACCGGGACAGGGGGCGGAGAGACCCAGTACTTC

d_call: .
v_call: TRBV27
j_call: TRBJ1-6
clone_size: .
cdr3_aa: CASSLVQSSPLHF
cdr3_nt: TGTGCCAGCAGTTTGGTACAGAGTTCACCCCTCCACTTT

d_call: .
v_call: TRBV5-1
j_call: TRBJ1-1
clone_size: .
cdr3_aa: CASSLSSGARNTEAFF
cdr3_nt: TGCGCCAGCAGCTTGTCGTCCGGAGCCAGGAACACTGAAGCTTTCTTT

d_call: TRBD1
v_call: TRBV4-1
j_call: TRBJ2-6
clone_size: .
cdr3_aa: CASSPGRQGPSGANVLTF
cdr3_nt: TGCGCCAGCAGCCCCGGTCGACAGGGCCCCTCTGGGGCCAACGTCCTGACTTTC

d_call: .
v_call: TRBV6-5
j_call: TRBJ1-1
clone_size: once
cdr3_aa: CASSYSMGASAFF
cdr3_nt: TGTGCCAGCAGTTACTCGATGGGGGCGTCGGCTTTCTTT

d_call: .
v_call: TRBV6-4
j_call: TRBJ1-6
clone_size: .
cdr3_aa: CASRRRAYNSPLHF
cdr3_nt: TGTGCCAGCAGGCGGAGGGCCTATAATTCACCCCTCCACTTT

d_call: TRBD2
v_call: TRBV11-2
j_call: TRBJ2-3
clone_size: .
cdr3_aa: CASSLEGGRRTDTQYF
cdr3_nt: TGTGCCAGCAGCTTAGAAGGCGGGAGGCGTACAGATACGCAGTATTTT

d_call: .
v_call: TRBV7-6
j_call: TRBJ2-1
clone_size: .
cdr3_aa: CASSWDNPYNEQFF
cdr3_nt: TGTGCCAGCAGTTGGGACAACCCTTACAATGAGCAGTTCTTC

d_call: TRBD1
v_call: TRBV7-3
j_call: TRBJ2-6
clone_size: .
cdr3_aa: CASSLKGQGLSGANVLTF
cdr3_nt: TGTGCCAGCAGCTTAAAAGGACAGGGTCTCTCTGGGGCCAACGTCCTGACTTTC

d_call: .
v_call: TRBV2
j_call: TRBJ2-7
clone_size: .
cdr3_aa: CASSLQGRGSYEQYF
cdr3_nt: TGTGCCAGCAGCTTACAGGGAAGGGGATCCTACGAGCAGTACTTC

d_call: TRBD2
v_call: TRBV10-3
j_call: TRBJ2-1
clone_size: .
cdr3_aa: CAISEFGGSENEQFF
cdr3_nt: TGTGCCATCAGTGAGTTTGGCGGGAGTGAAAATGAGCAGTTCTTC

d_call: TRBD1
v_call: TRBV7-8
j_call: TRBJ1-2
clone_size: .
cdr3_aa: CASSSRSAGQGSNYGYTF
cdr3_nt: TGTGCCAGCAGCTCAAGGTCAGCCGGACAGGGCTCTAACTATGGCTACACCTTC

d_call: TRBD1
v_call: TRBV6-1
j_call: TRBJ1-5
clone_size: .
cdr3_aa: CASSTGGKQPQHF
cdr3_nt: TGTGCCAGCTCCACAGGGGGTAAACAGCCCCAGCATTTT

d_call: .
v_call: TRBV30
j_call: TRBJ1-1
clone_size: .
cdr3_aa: CAWKTPAGRQNTEAFF
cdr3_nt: TGTGCCTGGAAGACCCCCGCAGGCAGACAGAACACTGAAGCTTTCTTT

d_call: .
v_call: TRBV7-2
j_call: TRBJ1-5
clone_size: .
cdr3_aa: CASSLIAGNQPQHF
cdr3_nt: TGTGCCAGCAGCTTAATTGCGGGAAATCAGCCCCAGCATTTT

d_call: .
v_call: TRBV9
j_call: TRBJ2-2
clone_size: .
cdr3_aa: CASRPRLENTGELFF
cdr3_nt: TGTGCCAGCAGACCTAGGCTAGAGAACACCGGGGAGCTGTTTTTT

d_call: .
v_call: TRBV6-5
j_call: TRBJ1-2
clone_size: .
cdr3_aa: CASRTTGFYYGYTF
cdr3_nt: TGTGCCAGCCGTACAACGGGTTTTTACTATGGCTACACCTTC

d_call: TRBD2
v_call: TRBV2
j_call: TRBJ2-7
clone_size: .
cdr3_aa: CASSEGGGTYEQYF
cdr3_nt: TGTGCCAGCAGTGAAGGGGGAGGGACCTACGAGCAGTACTTC

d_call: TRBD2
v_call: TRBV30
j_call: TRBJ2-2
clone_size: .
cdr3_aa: CAWSFASLAGAPGELFF
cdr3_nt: TGTGCCTGGAGTTTCGCCTCCTTAGCGGGAGCCCCCGGGGAGCTGTTTTTT

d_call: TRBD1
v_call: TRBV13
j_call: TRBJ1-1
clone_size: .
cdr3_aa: CASSNRQGANTEAFF
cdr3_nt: TGTGCCAGCAGCAACAGACAGGGGGCGAACACTGAAGCTTTCTTT

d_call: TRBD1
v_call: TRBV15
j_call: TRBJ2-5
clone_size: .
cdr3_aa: CATSSQIRDSQETQYF
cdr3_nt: TGTGCCACCAGCTCTCAGATCCGGGACAGCCAAGAGACCCAGTACTTC

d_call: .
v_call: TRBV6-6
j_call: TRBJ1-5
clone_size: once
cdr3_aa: CASSYGIQTNQPQHF
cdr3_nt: TGTGCCAGCAGTTACGGTATACAAACGAATCAGCCCCAGCATTTT

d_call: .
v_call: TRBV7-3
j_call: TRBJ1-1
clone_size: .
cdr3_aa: CASSSTGINTEAFF
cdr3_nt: TGTGCCAGCAGCTCCACAGGGATTAACACTGAAGCTTTCTTT

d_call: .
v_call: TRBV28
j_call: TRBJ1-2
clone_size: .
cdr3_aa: CASTPHQSSRNYGYTF
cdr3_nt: TGTGCCAGCACTCCCCACCAGTCCTCTAGGAACTATGGCTACACCTTC

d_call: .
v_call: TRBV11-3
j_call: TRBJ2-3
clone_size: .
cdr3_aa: CASSLSEFLSTDTQYF
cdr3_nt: TGTGCCAGCAGCTTATCGGAGTTTCTTAGCACAGATACGCAGTATTTT

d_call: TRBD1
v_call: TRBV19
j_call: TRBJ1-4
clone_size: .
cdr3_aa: CASSEGQVYEKLFF
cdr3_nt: TGTGCCAGTAGCGAGGGACAGGTATATGAAAAACTGTTTTTT

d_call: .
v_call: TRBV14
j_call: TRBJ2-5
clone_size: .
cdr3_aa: CASSRKQRLQETQYF
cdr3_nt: TGTGCCAGCAGCCGAAAGCAGCGTTTGCAAGAGACCCAGTACTTC

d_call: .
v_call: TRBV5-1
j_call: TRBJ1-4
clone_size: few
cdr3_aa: CASSEFSGHINEKLFF
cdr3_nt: TGCGCCAGCAGCGAATTCTCGGGACATATTAATGAAAAACTGTTTTTT

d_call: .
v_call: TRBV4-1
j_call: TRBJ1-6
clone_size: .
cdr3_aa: CASSQVPGSNSPLHF
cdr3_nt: TGCGCCAGCAGCCAAGTTCCAGGGTCCAATTCACCCCTCCACTTT

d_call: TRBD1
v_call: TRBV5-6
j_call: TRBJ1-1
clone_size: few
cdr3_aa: CASSFGTGGRNTEAFF
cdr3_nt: TGTGCCAGCAGCTTTGGGACAGGGGGCAGGAACACTGAAGCTTTCTTT

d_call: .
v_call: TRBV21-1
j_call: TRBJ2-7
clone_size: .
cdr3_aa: CASSGDRPTYEQYF
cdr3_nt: TGTGCCAGCAGCGGGGACAGACCAACCTACGAGCAGTACTTC

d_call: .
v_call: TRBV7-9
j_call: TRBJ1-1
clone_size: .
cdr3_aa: CSSSHENAEAFF
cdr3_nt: TGTTCCAGCAGCCATGAGAACGCTGAAGCTTTCTTT

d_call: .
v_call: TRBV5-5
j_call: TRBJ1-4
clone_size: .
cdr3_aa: CASSSTGIGREKLFF
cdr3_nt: TGTGCCAGCAGCTCCACAGGGATCGGTCGGGAAAAACTGTTTTTT

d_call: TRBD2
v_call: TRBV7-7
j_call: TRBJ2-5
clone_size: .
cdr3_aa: CASSPNLAEETQYF
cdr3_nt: TGTGCTAGCAGCCCTAACCTAGCGGAAGAGACCCAGTACTTC

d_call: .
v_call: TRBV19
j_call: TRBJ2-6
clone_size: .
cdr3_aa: CASSIAYRLSGANVLTF
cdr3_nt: TGTGCCAGTAGTATAGCATACAGGTTATCTGGGGCCAACGTCCTGACTTTC

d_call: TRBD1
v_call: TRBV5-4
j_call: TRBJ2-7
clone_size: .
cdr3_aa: CASSLQGAHYEQYF
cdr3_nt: TGTGCCAGCAGCTTGCAGGGGGCCCACTACGAGCAGTACTTC

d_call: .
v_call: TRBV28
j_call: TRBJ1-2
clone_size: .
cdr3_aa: CASSLYRNYGYTF
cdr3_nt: TGTGCCAGCAGTTTATACAGGAACTATGGCTACACCTTC

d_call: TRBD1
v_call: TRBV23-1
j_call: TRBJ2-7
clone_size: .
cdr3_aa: CASSPRDRGLYEQYF
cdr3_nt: TGCGCCAGCAGTCCCCGCGACAGGGGGCTCTACGAGCAGTACTTC

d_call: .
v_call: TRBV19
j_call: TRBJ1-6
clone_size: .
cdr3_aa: CASSIDTVSYNSPLHF
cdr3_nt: TGTGCCAGTAGTATAGATACCGTCAGTTATAATTCACCCCTCCACTTT